The present entry profiles one T cell receptor beta chain with its context. Its antigen is unidentified. V lost 5 bases and J lost 5, with 21 bases in between. The germline CDR1 and CDR2 sequences are SEHNR and FQNEAQ (reference sequence). This CDR3 comprises 17 residues. This sample is drawn from a study of cytotoxic CD8 clonotypes in ibrutinib-treated CLL. Points from the study as a whole: Private clonotypes, not public ones, expanded at ibrutinib response. Having risen at ibrutinib response, clonality had fallen back toward baseline by progression.

With sequencing, the targeted depth ranged from 1 in 200,000 to 1 in 1 million T cells. Assay: immunoSEQ multiplex PCR; the TCRdb copy retains only in-frame clones and omits some. Among approximately 130,000 clones listed, around 80% were seen once. J is TRBJ1-4 and V is TRBV7-9; tentatively, D is TRBD1 (5 bases). This receptor was identified in a human donor with chronic lymphocytic leukemia. This specimen consisted of PBMCs, obtained after 24 months of ibrutinib treatment. In nucleotides, the CDR3 is TGTGCCAGCAGCCCCCGTTTGGGGGAGGGGAAGAATGAAAAACTGTTTTTT. Its translation is CASSPRLGEGKNEKLFF. The entire variable domain, with the rest obtained from reference TRBV7-9 and TRBJ1-4, is as follows: DTGVSQNPRHKITKRGQNVTFRCDPISEHNRLYWYRQTLGQGPEFLTYFQNEAQLEKSRLLSDRFSAERPKGSFSTLEIQRTEQGDSAMYLCASSPRLGEGKNEKLFFGSGTQLSVL.